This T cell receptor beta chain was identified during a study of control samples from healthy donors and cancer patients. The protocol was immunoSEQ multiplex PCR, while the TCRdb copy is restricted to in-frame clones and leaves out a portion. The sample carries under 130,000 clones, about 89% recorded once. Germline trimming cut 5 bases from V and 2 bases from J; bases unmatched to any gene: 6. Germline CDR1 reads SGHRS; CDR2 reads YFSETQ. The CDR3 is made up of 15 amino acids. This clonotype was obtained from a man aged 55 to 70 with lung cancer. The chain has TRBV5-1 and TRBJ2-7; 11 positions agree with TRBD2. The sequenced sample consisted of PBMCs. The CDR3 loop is CASSRLAGGTYEQYV. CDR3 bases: TGCGCCAGCAGTCGTCTAGCGGGGGGTACCTACGAGCAGTACGTC.